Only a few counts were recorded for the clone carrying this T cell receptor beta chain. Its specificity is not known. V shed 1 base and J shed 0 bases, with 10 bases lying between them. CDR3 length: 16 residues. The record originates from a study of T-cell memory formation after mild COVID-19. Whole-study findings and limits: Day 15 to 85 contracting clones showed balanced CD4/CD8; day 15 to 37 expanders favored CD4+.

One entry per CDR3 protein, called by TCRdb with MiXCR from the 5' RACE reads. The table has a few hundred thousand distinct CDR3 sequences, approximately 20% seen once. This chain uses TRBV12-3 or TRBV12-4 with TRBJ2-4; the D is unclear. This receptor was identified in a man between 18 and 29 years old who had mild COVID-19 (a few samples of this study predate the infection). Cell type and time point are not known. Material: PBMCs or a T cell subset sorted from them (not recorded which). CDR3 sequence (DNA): TGTGCCAGCAGTTTAGGTCGGTTACTAGCCAAAAACATTCAGTACTTC. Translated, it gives CASSLGRLLAKNIQYF.